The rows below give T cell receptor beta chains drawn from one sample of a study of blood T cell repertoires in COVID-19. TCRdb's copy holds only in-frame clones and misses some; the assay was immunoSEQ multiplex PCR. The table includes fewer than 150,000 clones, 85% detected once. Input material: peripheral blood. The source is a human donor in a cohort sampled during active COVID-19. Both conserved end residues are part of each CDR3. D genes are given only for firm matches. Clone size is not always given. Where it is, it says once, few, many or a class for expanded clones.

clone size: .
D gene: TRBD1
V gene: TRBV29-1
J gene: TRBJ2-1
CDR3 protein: CSVTGSYNEQFF
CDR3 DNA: TGCAGCGTGACAGGGTCCTACAATGAGCAGTTCTTC

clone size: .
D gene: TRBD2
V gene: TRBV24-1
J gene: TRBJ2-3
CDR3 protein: CATSDASGATDTQYF
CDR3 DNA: TGTGCCACCAGTGATGCCAGCGGGGCAACAGATACGCAGTATTTT

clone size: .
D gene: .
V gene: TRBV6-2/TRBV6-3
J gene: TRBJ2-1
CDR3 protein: CASSNPGRWNEQFF
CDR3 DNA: TGTGCCAGCAGTAACCCCGGGAGATGGAATGAGCAGTTCTTC

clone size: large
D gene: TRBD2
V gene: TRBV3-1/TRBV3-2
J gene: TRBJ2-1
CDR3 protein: CASSQGAGAYNEQFF
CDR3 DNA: TGTGCCAGCAGCCAAGGGGCGGGGGCCTACAATGAGCAGTTCTTC

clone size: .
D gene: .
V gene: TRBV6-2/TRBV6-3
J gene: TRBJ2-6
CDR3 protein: CASSYPRGPGANVLTF
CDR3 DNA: TGTGCCAGCAGTTATCCCAGGGGACCTGGGGCCAACGTCCTGACTTTC

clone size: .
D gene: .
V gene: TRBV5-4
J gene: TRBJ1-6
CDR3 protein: CASSLDRVSPLHF
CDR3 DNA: TGTGCCAGCAGCTTGGACAGGGTCTCCCCCCTCCACTTT

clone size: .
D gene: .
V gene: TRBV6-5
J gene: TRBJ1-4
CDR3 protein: CASSYPGSNEKLFF
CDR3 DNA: TGTGCCAGCAGTTACCCGGGGTCTAATGAAAAACTGTTTTTT

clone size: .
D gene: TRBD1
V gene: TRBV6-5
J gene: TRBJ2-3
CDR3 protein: CASRRQGLGTDTQYF
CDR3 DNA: TGTGCCAGCAGGCGACAGGGGTTGGGCACAGATACGCAGTATTTT

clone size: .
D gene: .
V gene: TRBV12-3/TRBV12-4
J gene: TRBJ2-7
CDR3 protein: CASSPLGHYEQYF
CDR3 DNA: TGTGCCAGCAGCCCCCTGGGACACTACGAGCAGTACTTC

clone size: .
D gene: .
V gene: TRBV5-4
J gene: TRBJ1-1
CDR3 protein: CASSARGTEAFF
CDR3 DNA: TGTGCCAGCAGCGCTCGGGGCACTGAAGCTTTCTTT

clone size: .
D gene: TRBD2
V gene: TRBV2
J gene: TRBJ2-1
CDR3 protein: CASSDELAVYNEQFF
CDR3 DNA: TGTGCCAGCAGTGATGAACTAGCGGTTTACAATGAGCAGTTCTTC

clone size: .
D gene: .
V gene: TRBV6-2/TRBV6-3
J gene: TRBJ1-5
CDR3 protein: CASSFGQGYQPQHF
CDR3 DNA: TGTGCCAGCAGTTTTGGGCAGGGCTACCAGCCCCAGCATTTT

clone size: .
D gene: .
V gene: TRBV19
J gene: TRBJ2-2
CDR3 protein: CASSIYGETGELFF
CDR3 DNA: TGTGCCAGTAGTATCTACGGGGAAACCGGGGAGCTGTTTTTT

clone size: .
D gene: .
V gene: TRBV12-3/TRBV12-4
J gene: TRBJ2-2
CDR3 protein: CASTTGLAGELFF
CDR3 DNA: TGTGCCAGCACCACAGGGTTAGCCGGGGAGCTGTTTTTT

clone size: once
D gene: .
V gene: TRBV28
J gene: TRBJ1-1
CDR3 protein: CASRRSGGMNTEAFF
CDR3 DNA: TGTGCCAGCAGAAGGTCGGGGGGCATGAACACTGAAGCTTTCTTT

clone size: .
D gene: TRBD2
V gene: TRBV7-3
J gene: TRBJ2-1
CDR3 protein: CASSFGTSGDNEQFF
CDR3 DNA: TGTGCCAGCAGCTTCGGGACTAGCGGGGACAATGAGCAGTTCTTC

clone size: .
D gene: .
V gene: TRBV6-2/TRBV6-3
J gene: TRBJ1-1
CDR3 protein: CASSSRQSLEAFF
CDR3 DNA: TGTGCCAGCAGTTCCCGACAATCTCTCGAAGCTTTCTTT

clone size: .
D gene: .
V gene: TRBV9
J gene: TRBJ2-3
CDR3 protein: CASSVQGKSTDTQYF
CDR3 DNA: TGTGCCAGCAGCGTACAGGGGAAAAGCACAGATACGCAGTATTTT

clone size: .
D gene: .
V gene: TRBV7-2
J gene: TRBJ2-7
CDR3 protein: CASSLDSPYEQYF
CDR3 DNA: TGTGCCAGCAGCTTAGACTCTCCCTACGAGCAGTACTTC

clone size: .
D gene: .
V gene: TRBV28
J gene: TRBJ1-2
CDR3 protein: CASSSLQGNYGYTF
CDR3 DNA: TGTGCCAGCAGTTCACTACAGGGAAACTATGGCTACACCTTC

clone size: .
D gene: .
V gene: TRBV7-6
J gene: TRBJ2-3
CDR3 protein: CASSSILGSTDTQYF
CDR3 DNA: TGTGCCAGCAGCTCAATACTAGGGAGCACAGATACGCAGTATTTT

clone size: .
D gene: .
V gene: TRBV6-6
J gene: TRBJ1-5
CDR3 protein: CASSYSSGGDQPQHF
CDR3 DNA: TGTGCCAGCAGTTACTCGAGCGGGGGGGATCAGCCCCAGCATTTT

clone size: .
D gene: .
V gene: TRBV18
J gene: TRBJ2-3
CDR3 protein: CASSTGADTQYF
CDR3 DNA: TGTGCCAGCTCAACGGGGGCAGATACGCAGTATTTT

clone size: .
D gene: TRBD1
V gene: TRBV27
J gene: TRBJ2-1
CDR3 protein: CASSSGQISYNEQFF
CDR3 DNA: TGTGCCAGCAGTTCGGGACAGATCTCCTACAATGAGCAGTTCTTC

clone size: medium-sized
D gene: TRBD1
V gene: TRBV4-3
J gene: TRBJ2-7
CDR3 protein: CASSQDRGLSYEQYF
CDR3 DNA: TGCGCCAGCAGCCAAGACAGGGGGCTCTCCTACGAGCAGTACTTC

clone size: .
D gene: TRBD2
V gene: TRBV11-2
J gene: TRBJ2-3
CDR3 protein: CASSFSGGMDTQYF
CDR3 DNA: TGTGCCAGCAGCTTTAGCGGGGGGATGGATACGCAGTATTTT

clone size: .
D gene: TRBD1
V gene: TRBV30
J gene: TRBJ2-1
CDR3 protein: CASRGTGSYNEQFF
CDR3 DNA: TGTGCCTCTAGGGGGACAGGGTCCTACAATGAGCAGTTCTTC

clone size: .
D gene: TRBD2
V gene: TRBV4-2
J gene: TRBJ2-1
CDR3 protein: CASSQGSSGGLYNEQFF
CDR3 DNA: TGTGCCAGCAGCCAAGGATCTAGCGGGGGACTCTACAATGAGCAGTTCTTC

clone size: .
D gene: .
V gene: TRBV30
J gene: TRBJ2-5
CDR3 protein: CAWRGDQETQYF
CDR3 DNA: TGTGCCTGGAGAGGGGATCAAGAGACCCAGTACTTC

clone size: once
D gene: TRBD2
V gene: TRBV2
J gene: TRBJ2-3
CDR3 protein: CASSTSLAGSVDTQYF
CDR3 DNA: TGTGCCAGCAGTACCTCACTAGCGGGGTCGGTAGATACGCAGTATTTT

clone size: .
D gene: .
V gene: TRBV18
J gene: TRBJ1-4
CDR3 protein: CASSQSGGTGEEKLFF
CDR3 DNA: TGTGCCAGCTCACAAAGCGGGGGGACGGGAGAAGAAAAACTGTTTTTT

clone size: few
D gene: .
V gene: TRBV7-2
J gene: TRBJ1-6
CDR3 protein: CASTQGTYNSPLHF
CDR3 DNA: TGTGCCAGCACCCAGGGGACCTATAATTCACCCCTCCACTTT